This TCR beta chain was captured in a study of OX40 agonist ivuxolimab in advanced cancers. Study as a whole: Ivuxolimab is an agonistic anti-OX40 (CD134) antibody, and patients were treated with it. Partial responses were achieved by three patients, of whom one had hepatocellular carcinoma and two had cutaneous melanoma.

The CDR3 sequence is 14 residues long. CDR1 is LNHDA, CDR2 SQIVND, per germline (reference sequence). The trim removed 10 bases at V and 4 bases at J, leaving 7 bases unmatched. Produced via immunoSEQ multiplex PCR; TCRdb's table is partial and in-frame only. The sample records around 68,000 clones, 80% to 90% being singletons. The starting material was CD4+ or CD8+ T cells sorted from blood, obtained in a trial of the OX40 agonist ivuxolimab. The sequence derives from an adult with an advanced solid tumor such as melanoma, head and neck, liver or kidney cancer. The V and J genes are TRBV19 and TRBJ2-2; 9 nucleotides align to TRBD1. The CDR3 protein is CATKGQGTTGELFF. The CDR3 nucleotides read TGTGCCACCAAAGGACAGGGGACCACCGGGGAGCTGTTTTTT. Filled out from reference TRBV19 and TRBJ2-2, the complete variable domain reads DGGITQSPKYLFRKEGQNVTLSCEQNLNHDAMYWYRQDPGQGLRLIYYSQIVNDFQKGDIAEGYSVSREKKESFPLTVTSAQKNPTAFYLCATKGQGTTGELFFGEGSRLTVL.